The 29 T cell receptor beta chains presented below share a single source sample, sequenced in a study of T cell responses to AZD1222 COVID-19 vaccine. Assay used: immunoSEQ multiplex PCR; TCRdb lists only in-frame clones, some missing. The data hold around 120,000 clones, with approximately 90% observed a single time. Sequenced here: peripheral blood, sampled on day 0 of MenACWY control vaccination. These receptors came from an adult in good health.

CDR3 DNA: TGCGCCAGCAGCTTGCTCGTAGGACAGGGGAGCTCCTATAATTCACCCCTCCACTTT. Translation gives CASSLLVGQGSSYNSPLHF. V and J are TRBV5-1 and TRBJ1-6; 9 bases agree with TRBD1. Germline V gene data show CDR1 as SGHRS and CDR2 as YFSETQ. The CDR3 runs 19 residues. The junction had 8 bases not matched to a gene; V was cut back by 1 base and J by 0 bases.

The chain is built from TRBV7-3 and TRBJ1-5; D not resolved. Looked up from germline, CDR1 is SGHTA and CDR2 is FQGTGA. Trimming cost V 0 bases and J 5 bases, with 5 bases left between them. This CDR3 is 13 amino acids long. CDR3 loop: CASSLTVDQPQHF. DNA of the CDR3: TGTGCCAGCAGCTTAACGGTGGATCAGCCCCAGCATTTT.

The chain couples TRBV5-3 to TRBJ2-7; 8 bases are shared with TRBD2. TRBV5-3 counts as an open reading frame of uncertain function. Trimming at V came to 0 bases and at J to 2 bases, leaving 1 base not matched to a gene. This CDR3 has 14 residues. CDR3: CARSLEGLAYEQYF. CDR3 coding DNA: TGTGCCAGAAGCTTGGAGGGACTAGCCTACGAGCAGTACTTC.

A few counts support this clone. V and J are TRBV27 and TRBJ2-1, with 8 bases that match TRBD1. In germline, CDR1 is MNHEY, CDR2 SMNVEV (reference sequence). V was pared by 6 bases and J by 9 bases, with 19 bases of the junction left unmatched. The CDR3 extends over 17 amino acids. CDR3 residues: CASRLGGDRITRSEQFF. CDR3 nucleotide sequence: TGTGCCAGCAGACTAGGCGGGGACAGGATTACGAGGAGTGAGCAGTTCTTC.

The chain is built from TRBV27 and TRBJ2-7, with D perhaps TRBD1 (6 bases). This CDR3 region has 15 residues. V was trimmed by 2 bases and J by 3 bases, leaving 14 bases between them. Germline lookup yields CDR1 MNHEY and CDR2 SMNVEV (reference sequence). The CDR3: CASSLGFDRFYEQYF. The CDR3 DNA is TGTGCCAGCAGTTTAGGCTTCGACAGGTTCTACGAGCAGTACTTC.

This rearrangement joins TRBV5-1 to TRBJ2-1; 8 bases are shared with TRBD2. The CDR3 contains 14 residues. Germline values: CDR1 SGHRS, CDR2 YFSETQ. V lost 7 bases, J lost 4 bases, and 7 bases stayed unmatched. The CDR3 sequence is CASGFSGTYNEQFF. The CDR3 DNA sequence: TGCGCCAGCGGATTTAGCGGGACTTACAATGAGCAGTTCTTC.

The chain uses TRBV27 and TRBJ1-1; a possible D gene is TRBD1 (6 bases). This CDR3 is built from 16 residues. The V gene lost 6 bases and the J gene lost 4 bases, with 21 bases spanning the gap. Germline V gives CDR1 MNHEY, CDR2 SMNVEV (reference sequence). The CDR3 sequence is CASRRHWTAPGTEAFF. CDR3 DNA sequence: TGTGCCAGCAGACGACATTGGACAGCCCCGGGCACTGAAGCTTTCTTT.

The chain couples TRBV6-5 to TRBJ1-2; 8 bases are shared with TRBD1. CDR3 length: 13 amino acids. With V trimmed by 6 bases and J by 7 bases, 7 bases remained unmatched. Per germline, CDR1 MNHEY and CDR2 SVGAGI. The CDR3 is CASRIPGGSGYTF. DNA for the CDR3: TGTGCCAGCAGGATCCCAGGGGGCAGTGGCTACACCTTC.

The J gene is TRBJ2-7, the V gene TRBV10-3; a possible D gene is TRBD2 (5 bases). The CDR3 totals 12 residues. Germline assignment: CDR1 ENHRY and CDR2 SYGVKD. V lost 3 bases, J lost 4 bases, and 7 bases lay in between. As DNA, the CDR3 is TGTGCCATCAGTGATGGAGGATACGAGCAGTACTTC. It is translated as CAISDGGYEQYF.

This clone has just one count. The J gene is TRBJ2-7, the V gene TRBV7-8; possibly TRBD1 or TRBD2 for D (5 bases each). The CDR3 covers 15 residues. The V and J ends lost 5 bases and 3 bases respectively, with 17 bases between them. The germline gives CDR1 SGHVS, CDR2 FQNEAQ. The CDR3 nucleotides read TGTGCCAGCAGCGTCGAGCAGGGAGTCCTCTACGAGCAGTACTTC. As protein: CASSVEQGVLYEQYF.

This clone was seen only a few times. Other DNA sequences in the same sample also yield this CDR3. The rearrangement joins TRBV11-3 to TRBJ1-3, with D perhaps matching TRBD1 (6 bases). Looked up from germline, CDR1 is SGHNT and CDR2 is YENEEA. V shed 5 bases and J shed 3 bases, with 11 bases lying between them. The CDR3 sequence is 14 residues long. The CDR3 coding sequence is TGTGCCAGCAGCCCGCAGGGGTTTGGAAACACCATATATTTT. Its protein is CASSPQGFGNTIYF.

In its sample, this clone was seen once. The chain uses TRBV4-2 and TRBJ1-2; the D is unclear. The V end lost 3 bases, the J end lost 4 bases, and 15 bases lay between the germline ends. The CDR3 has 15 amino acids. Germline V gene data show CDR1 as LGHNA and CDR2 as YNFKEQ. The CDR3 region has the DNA TGTGCCAGCAGCCAGGATAGGGCGGTCAGCTATGGCTACACCTTC. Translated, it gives CASSQDRAVSYGYTF.

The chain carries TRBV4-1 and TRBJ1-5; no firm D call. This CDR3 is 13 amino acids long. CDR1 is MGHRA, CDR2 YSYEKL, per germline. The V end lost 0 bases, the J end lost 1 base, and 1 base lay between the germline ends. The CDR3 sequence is CASSQESNQPQHF. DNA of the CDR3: TGCGCCAGCAGCCAAGAAAGCAATCAGCCCCAGCATTTT.

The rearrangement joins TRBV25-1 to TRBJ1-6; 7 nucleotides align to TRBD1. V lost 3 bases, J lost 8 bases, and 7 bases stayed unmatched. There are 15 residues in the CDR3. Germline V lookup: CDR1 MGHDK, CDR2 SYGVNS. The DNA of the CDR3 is TGTGCCAGCAGTGAGGGGGGGACAGTACATTCACCCCTCCACTTT. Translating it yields CASSEGGTVHSPLHF.

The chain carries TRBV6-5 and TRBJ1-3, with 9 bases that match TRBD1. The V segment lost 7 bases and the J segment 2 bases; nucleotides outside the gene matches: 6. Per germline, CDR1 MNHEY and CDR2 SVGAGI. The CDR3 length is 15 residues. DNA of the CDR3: TGTGCCAGCAAACTGGGACAGGGACCTGGAAACACCATATATTTT. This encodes CASKLGQGPGNTIYF.

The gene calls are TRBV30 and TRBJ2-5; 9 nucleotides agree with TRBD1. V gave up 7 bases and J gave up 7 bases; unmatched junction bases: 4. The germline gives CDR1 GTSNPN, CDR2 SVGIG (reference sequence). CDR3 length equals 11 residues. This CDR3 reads CALSTGGTQYF. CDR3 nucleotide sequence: TGTGCCTTATCGACAGGGGGGACCCAGTACTTC.

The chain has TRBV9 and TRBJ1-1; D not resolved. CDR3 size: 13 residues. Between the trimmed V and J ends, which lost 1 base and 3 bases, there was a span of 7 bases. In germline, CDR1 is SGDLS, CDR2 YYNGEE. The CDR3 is CASSVSVDTEAFF. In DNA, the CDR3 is TGTGCCAGCAGCGTATCGGTAGACACTGAAGCTTTCTTT.

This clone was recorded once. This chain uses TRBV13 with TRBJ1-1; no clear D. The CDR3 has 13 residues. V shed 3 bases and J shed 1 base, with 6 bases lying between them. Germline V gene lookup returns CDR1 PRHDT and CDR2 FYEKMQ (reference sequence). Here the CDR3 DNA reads TGTGCCAGCAGCTTGGAACCGAACACTGAAGCTTTCTTT. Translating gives CASSLEPNTEAFF.

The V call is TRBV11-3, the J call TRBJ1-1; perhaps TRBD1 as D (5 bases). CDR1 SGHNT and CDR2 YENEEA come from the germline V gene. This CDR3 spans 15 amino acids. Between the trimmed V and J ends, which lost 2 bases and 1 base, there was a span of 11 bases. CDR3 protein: CASSLWGGKNTEAFF. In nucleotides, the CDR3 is TGTGCCAGCAGCTTATGGGGGGGGAAGAACACTGAAGCTTTCTTT.

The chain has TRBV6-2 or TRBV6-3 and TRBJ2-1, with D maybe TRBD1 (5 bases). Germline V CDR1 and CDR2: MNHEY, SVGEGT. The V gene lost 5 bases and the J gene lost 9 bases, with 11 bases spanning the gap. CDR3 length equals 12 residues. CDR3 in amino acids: CASSLRATEQFF. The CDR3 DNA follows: TGTGCCAGCAGTCTCAGGGCCACTGAGCAGTTCTTC.

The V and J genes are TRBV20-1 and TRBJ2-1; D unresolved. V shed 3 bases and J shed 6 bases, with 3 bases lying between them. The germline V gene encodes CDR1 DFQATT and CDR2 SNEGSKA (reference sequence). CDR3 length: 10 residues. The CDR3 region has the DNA TGCAGTGCTAGTACCAATGAGCAGTTCTTC. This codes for CSASTNEQFF.

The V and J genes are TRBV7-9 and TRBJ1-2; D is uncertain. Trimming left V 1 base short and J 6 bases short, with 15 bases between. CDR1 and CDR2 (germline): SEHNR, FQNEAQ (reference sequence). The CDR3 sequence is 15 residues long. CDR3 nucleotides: TGTGCCAGCAGCTTAGTACAAACCATGTCCCATGGCTACACCTTC. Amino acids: CASSLVQTMSHGYTF.

CDR3 loop: CASSPDAGYNEQFF. CDR3 nucleotide sequence: TGTGCCAGCAGCCCAGACGCGGGGTACAATGAGCAGTTCTTC. This rearrangement joins TRBV7-9 to TRBJ2-1, with a weak D call TRBD2 (6 bases). V lost 5 bases and J lost 4, with 12 bases in between. Per germline, CDR1 SEHNR and CDR2 FQNEAQ (reference sequence). The CDR3 contains 14 residues.

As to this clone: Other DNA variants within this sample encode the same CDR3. CDR3 in DNA: TGTGCCAGCAGCTTAACTAGCGGAAAATACAATGAGCAGTTCTTC. It yields the protein CASSLTSGKYNEQFF. The chain combines TRBV7-2 with TRBJ2-1; TRBD2 matches at 8 bases. Germline-derived CDR1 and CDR2 are SGHTA and FQGNSA. CDR3 length: 15 amino acids. V shed 2 bases, J shed 4 bases, and the junction held 4 bases outside the gene matches.

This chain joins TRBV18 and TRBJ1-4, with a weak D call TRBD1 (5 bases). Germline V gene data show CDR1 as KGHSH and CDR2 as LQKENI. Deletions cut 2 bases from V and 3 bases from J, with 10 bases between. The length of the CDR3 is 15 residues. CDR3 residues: CASSPAGLPNEKLFF. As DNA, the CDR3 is TGTGCCAGCTCACCAGCAGGGCTCCCTAATGAAAAACTGTTTTTT.

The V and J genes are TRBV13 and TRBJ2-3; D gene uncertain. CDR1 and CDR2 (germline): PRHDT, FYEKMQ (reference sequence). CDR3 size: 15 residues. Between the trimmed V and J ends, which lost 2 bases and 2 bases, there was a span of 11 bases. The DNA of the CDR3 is TGTGCCAGCAGCTTACTTACAGCGTCCACAGATACGCAGTATTTT. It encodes CASSLLTASTDTQYF.

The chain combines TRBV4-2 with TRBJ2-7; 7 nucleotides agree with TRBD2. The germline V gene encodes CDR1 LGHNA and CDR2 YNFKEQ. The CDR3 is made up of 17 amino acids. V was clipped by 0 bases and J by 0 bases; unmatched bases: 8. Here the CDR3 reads CASSQDTGERGSYEQYF. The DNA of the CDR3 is TGTGCCAGCAGCCAAGATACGGGGGAGCGGGGCTCCTACGAGCAGTACTTC.

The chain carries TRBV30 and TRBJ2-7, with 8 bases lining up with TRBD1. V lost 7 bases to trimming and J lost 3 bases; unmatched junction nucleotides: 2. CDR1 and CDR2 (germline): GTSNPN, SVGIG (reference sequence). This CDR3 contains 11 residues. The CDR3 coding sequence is TGTGCCTTTGACAGGGGCTACGAGCAGTACTTC. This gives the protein CAFDRGYEQYF. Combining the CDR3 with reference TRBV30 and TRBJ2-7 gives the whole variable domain SQTIHQWPATLVQPVGSPLSLECTVEGTSNPNLYWYRQAAGRGLQLLFYSVGIGQISSEVPQNLSASRPQDRQFILSSKKLLLSDSGFYLCAFDRGYEQYFGPGTRLTVT.

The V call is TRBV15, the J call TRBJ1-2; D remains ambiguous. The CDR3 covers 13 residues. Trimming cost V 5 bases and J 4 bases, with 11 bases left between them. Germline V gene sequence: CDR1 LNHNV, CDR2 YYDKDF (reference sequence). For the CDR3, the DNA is TGTGCCACCAGCGCAGGCGGGAGCTATGGCTACACCTTC. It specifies CATSAGGSYGYTF.